This entry describes one T cell receptor beta chain. Clones were sequenced by immunoSEQ multiplex PCR, and TCRdb holds only the in-frame ones, with some missing. The data show 25,000 to 35,000 clones, roughly four fifths seen once. This entry belongs to a study of T cells in narcolepsy. The receptor was isolated from a human donor with narcolepsy. Sequencing used CD45RA- memory CD4+ T cells from PBMCs.

The CDR3, as DNA: TGTGCCTGGACGCCCTACGGGGGCCTAAACTATGGCTACACCTTC. Its protein is CAWTPYGGLNYGYTF. The chain links TRBV30 to TRBJ1-2; a weak D match, TRBD1 (6 bases). V gave up 4 bases and J gave up 2 bases, with 17 bases separating them. CDR1 and CDR2 (germline): GTSNPN, SVGIG (reference sequence). The CDR3 consists of 15 residues.